The 8 T cell receptor beta chains below were found in one sample sequenced in a study of blood T cells in healthy people across ages. A sample-barcoded 5' primer and a J-beta primer mix were used in a second PCR of roughly 6 to 11 cycles. TCRdb reanalysed the 5' RACE reads using MiXCR and keeps one entry per CDR3 protein. The sample holds nearly 800,000 distinct CDR3 sequences, roughly 50% seen once. Sequencing was performed on blood. The receptors originated from a man aged 40-49 years in good health.

The V gene is TRBV4-3, the J gene TRBJ2-1; TRBD2 matches at 10 bases. The CDR3 is 17 residues long. The germline V gene encodes CDR1 LGHNA and CDR2 YSLEER. V dropped 1 base and J dropped 6; count of bases not matched to a gene: 9. The CDR3 here is CASSQVILAGASNEQFF. The CDR3 nucleotides are TGCGCCAGCAGCCAAGTTATCCTAGCGGGAGCTTCCAATGAGCAGTTCTTC.

This sequence joins TRBV7-2 and TRBJ2-1, with D perhaps matching TRBD2 (6 bases). This CDR3 contains 12 residues. Germline CDR1 SGHTA, CDR2 FQGNSA. The V gene lost 5 bases and the J gene lost 8 bases, with 10 bases spanning the gap. The chain's CDR3 is CASSKLADEQFF. The CDR3 nucleotides read TGTGCCAGCAGCAAACTAGCAGATGAGCAGTTCTTC.

The DNA of the CDR3 is TGTGCCAGCAGTTACTCGTGGGGTGCGGAGACCCAGTACTTC. It encodes CASSYSWGAETQYF. The genes are TRBV6-5 and TRBJ2-5; D gene unclear. Germline-derived CDR1 and CDR2 are MNHEY and SVGAGI. There are 14 residues in the CDR3. V was cut by 0 bases and J by 5 bases, with 10 bases left in between.

The chain joins TRBV27 to TRBJ2-7; 7 bases fit TRBD2. The J segment lost 1 base and the V segment lost 4 bases, leaving 4 bases of the junction unmatched. This CDR3 spans 14 amino acids. Germline V gives CDR1 MNHEY, CDR2 SMNVEV (reference sequence). CDR3 residues: CASSYLGGSYEQYF. The CDR3 bases are TGTGCCAGCAGTTACCTGGGAGGGTCCTACGAGCAGTACTTC.

Here the CDR3 reads CSAKAGGPSTDTQYF. Written as DNA, the CDR3 is TGCAGTGCTAAAGCGGGAGGGCCAAGCACAGATACGCAGTATTTT. The V gene is TRBV20-1, the J gene TRBJ2-3, with TRBD2 matching over 10 bases. Germline values: CDR1 DFQATT, CDR2 SNEGSKA (reference sequence). This CDR3 region has 15 residues. Unmatched junction bases numbered 4, after V lost 4 bases and J lost 0 bases.

The chain employs TRBV2 and TRBJ1-4; the D gene is possibly TRBD1 (5 bases). Germline CDR1 and CDR2: SNHLY and FYNNEI. V was trimmed by 8 bases and J by 7 bases, leaving 14 bases between them. The CDR3 consists of 13 residues. The CDR3 reads CASQGSSREKLFF. DNA of the CDR3: TGTGCCAGCCAGGGTTCCTCCCGTGAAAAACTGTTTTTT.

The genes are TRBV15 and TRBJ1-5; perhaps TRBD1 as D (5 bases). The CDR3 totals 15 residues. Deletions cut 0 bases from V and 2 bases from J, with 8 bases between. CDR1 and CDR2 from the germline V gene are LNHNV and YYDKDF (reference sequence). CDR3 in amino acids: CATSRERGGNQPQHF. The CDR3 DNA sequence: TGTGCCACCAGCAGAGAACGGGGGGGCAATCAGCCCCAGCATTTT.

This clonotype has a single count. Here the CDR3 reads CSVCETTYEQYF. For the CDR3, the DNA is TGCAGCGTTTGCGAGACAACCTACGAGCAGTACTTC. The J gene is TRBJ2-7, the V gene TRBV29-1, with unresolved D. Germline loops: CDR1 SQVTM, CDR2 ANQGSEA. The CDR3 loop spans 12 amino acids. V was trimmed by 5 bases and J by 2 bases, leaving 10 bases between them.